The clone carrying this T cell receptor (beta chain) was seen more than once but under ten times. Its specificity is unknown. The data are from a study of beta chain features in type 1 diabetes. Study-wide results and limits: Across all four CD4+ subsets, people with type 1 diabetes showed modestly shorter TCRB CDR3s.

Of the isolated RNA, all was reverse transcribed, and so the sequenced material was expressed TCRB transcripts. Assay: immunoSEQ multiplex PCR; the TCRdb copy retains only in-frame clones and omits some. The repertoire holds 600,000 or so clones, with about an eighth as singletons. The CDR3 consists of 12 residues. From germline, CDR1 is GTSNPN and CDR2 SVGIG (reference sequence). Post-sort purity exceeded 95% for all sorted populations. Sequencing was done on a sample of naive CD4+ T cells from blood. The V and J genes are TRBV30 and TRBJ2-5, with D perhaps TRBD1 (5 bases). The DNA end is more similar to TRBJ2-7, so the J call may be wrong. This sequence originates from a man younger than 30 with type 1 diabetes. CDR3 DNA sequence: TGTGCCTACAAAACGACAGACTACGAGCAGTACTTC. It specifies CAYKTTDYEQYF.